These T cell receptor beta chains were read from a single sample in a study of CD8 T cells in ankylosing spondylitis. MiXCR was run by TCRdb on the 5' RACE reads, yielding one entry per CDR3 protein. The sample includes 150,000 to 200,000 distinct CDR3 sequences, around 10% of them seen just once. Sequencing input: blood, either unsorted or a sorted T cell fraction (not recorded which). Every receptor here comes from a male donor with ankylosing spondylitis or in good health (not recorded which). Both conserved end residues are part of each CDR3. A D gene is named only where the DNA matches it firmly.

v_gene	d_gene	j_gene	CDR3aa
TRBV9	.	TRBJ2-7	CASSADLGFDEQYF
TRBV5-1	.	TRBJ2-3	CASSFNRDVDTQYF
TRBV6-1	.	TRBJ2-2	CASRPDRARGNTGELFF
TRBV5-1	.	TRBJ1-1	CASSLEGVVNTEAFF
TRBV9	TRBD2	TRBJ2-5	CASSVFSGVQETQYF
TRBV29-1	.	TRBJ2-5	CSALTGGGETQYF
TRBV3-1	.	TRBJ1-1	CGSSQVGGNTEAFF
TRBV20-1	TRBD2	TRBJ2-3	CSALGLAGGSDTQYF
TRBV6-1	.	TRBJ1-5	CASGDRRNQPQHF
TRBV7-9	.	TRBJ1-1	CASSLSAGSLGAFF
TRBV7-8	TRBD2	TRBJ2-2	CASSLPLRLAPTGELFF
TRBV7-2	TRBD2	TRBJ2-2	CASRSGTSFTGELFF
TRBV12-3/TRBV12-4	TRBD1	TRBJ2-2	CASGSRQGNTGELFF
TRBV6-5	TRBD2	TRBJ2-2	CASSYSSGGEYTGELFF
TRBV24-1	.	TRBJ1-1	CATSDSARGRDTEAFF
TRBV11-2	.	TRBJ2-1	CASSLVPPRTPTLYNEQFF
TRBV28	.	TRBJ2-7	CATGRGITYEQYF
TRBV12-3/TRBV12-4	TRBD2	TRBJ2-3	CASLNTAAGGADTQYF
TRBV5-1	TRBD2	TRBJ2-2	CASSSGALNTGELFF
TRBV24-1	TRBD1	TRBJ1-5	CATSDSGQDKNQPQHF
TRBV12-3/TRBV12-4	.	TRBJ1-2	CASSLVGYGYTF
TRBV5-1	.	TRBJ2-5	CASSPWGDGARETQYF
TRBV20-1	TRBD2	TRBJ2-1	CSASGSGGLYNEQFF
TRBV3-1	.	TRBJ2-5	CASSAQVGGPETQYF
TRBV12-3/TRBV12-4	TRBD2	TRBJ2-1	CASSALAGVRNEQFF
TRBV4-3	.	TRBJ1-1	CASSQEWESGQNTEAFF
TRBV10-3	.	TRBJ1-2	CAISAQSNYGYTF
TRBV12-3/TRBV12-4	.	TRBJ1-1	CASSLRQSNTEAFF
TRBV5-1	.	TRBJ1-1	CASSADSRSEAFF